The 32 T cell receptor beta chains below all came from one sample that was sequenced in a study of blood T cell repertoires in COVID-19. The data were produced by immunoSEQ multiplex PCR, yet TCRdb's version contains in-frame clones alone and is incomplete. The table lists 450,000 to 600,000 clones, roughly 87% of them singletons. The sequencing sample was made of PBMCs or T cells enriched from blood (not recorded which). These receptors all come from a woman aged 18-29 years who had recovered from COVID-19.

The gene calls are TRBV3-1 (or the pseudogene TRBV3-2) and TRBJ2-7; 10 nucleotides line up with TRBD1. With V trimmed by 4 bases and J by 2 bases, 11 bases remained unmatched. The CDR3 runs to 17 residues. Germline V gene sequence: CDR1 LGHDT, CDR2 YNNKEL (reference sequence). In DNA, the CDR3 is TGTGCCAGCAGCCCGCAGACAGGGGGCGACGGGGCCTACGAGCAGTACTTC. Translating gives CASSPQTGGDGAYEQYF.

The chain employs TRBV5-1 and TRBJ1-1; 11 bases are shared with TRBD1. In germline, CDR1 is SGHRS, CDR2 YFSETQ. The CDR3 consists of 15 residues. V gave up 0 bases and J gave up 7 bases; unmatched junction bases: 5. The CDR3 coding sequence is TGCGCCAGCAGCTTGGGGACAGGGGGCATCGGTGAAGCTTTCTTT. This gives the protein CASSLGTGGIGEAFF.

The chain combines TRBV19 with TRBJ1-4; D is uncertain. CDR1 is LNHDA, CDR2 SQIVND, per germline (reference sequence). The CDR3 is 18 amino acids. V lost 6 bases, J lost 0 bases, and 20 bases lay in between. CDR3 sequence: CASRGGRSALATNEKLFF. CDR3 nucleotide sequence: TGTGCCAGTAGGGGAGGACGGTCAGCCCTAGCAACTAATGAAAAACTGTTTTTT.

The genes are TRBV3-1 (or the pseudogene TRBV3-2) and TRBJ2-7; possibly TRBD1 for D (5 bases). V lost 1 base and J 6 bases, leaving 10 bases between the germline ends. The CDR3 contains 13 residues. CDR1 is LGHDT and CDR2 is YNNKEL in the germline V gene (reference sequence). The CDR3 is CASSQGYQGEQYF. CDR3 nucleotides: TGTGCCAGCAGCCAAGGGTACCAGGGCGAGCAGTACTTC.

The chain is built from TRBV6-5 and TRBJ2-7; 7 nucleotides agree with TRBD2. Per germline, CDR1 MNHEY and CDR2 SVGAGI. The length of the CDR3 is 14 residues. J gave up 2 bases and V 5 bases, and 6 bases lay outside the gene matches. CDR3 coding DNA: TGTGCCAGCAGTATTCCGGGACTAACCTACGAGCAGTACTTC. Translation gives CASSIPGLTYEQYF.

The chain has TRBV9 and TRBJ1-1, with D maybe TRBD1 (6 bases). V lost 4 bases and J lost 1, with 17 bases in between. CDR1 and CDR2 from the germline V gene are SGDLS and YYNGEE. CDR3 length: 16 residues. CDR3 sequence reads: CASSTHPRTENTEAFF. CDR3 coding DNA: TGTGCCAGCAGCACCCATCCCCGGACAGAGAACACTGAAGCTTTCTTT. The full variable domain, its missing parts supplied by reference TRBV9 and TRBJ1-1, is DSGVTQTPKHLITATGQRVTLRCSPRSGDLSVYWYQQSLDQGLQFLIQYYNGEERAKGNILERFSAQQFPDLHSELNLSSLELGDSALYFCASSTHPRTENTEAFFGQGTRLTVV.

The rearrangement joins TRBV27 to TRBJ1-4; TRBD1 might be the D (6 bases). V shed 6 bases and J shed 6 bases, with 20 bases lying between them. Germline CDR1 reads MNHEY; CDR2 reads SMNVEV (reference sequence). The CDR3 length is 16 residues. In DNA, the CDR3 is TGTGCCAGCAGCCGTTTTCGCGGGGGGGCGGATGAAAAACTGTTTTTT. Its protein is CASSRFRGGADEKLFF.

The chain combines TRBV6-5 with TRBJ1-5; tentatively, D is TRBD1 (6 bases). The CDR3 has 13 amino acids. V was cut by 7 bases and J by 10 bases, with 17 bases left in between. Looked up from germline, CDR1 is MNHEY and CDR2 is SVGAGI. CDR3 sequence reads: CASIGLYRDPQHF. The CDR3 DNA is TGTGCCAGCATCGGCTTATACAGGGACCCCCAGCATTTT.

This clone was seen just once. DNA of the CDR3: TGTGCCAGCAGCCAAGACAACGGCGCGGGAGGGTTTCACTACTCTGGAAACACCATATATTTT. It is translated as CASSQDNGAGGFHYSGNTIYF. This sequence joins TRBV3-1 (or the pseudogene TRBV3-2) and TRBJ1-3; D gene unclear. Trimming took off 0 bases at V and 0 bases at J, with 24 bases between the two ends. Germline V gives CDR1 LGHDT, CDR2 YNNKEL (reference sequence). The CDR3 contains 21 residues.

This clone was seen only once. The chain carries TRBV11-2 and TRBJ2-1; no clear D. V lost 11 bases and J 7 bases, leaving 18 bases between the germline ends. This CDR3 spans 13 amino acids. CDR1 is SGHAT and CDR2 is FQNNGV in the germline V gene. The CDR3 sequence: CACGLGPSNEQFF. The CDR3 DNA reads TGTGCCTGTGGGCTGGGTCCGAGTAATGAGCAGTTCTTC. The full variable domain, rest sourced from reference TRBV11-2 and TRBJ2-1, is EAGVAQSPRYKIIEKRQSVAFWCNPISGHATLYWYQQILGQGPKLLIQFQNNGVVDDSQLPKDRFSAERLKGVDSTLKIQPAKLEDSAVYLCACGLGPSNEQFFGPGTRLTVL.

The chain recombines TRBV9 with TRBJ1-2, with 9 bases aligning to TRBD1. From germline, CDR1 is SGDLS and CDR2 YYNGEE. With V trimmed by 4 bases and J by 6 bases, 4 bases remained unmatched. The CDR3 runs to 13 residues. The CDR3 DNA is TGTGCCAGCAGCCCCCGGACAGGGGATGGCTACACCTTC. It is translated as CASSPRTGDGYTF.

The chain carries TRBV29-1 and TRBJ2-5, with 7 bases identical to TRBD2. V shed 5 bases, J shed 5 bases, and the junction held 2 bases outside the gene matches. The germline V gene has CDR1 SQVTM and CDR2 ANQGSEA. The CDR3 loop spans 11 amino acids. The DNA for the CDR3 is TGCAGCGTTAGGGAGGGGGAGACCCAGTACTTC. Amino acid sequence: CSVREGETQYF.

In its sample, this clone was seen once. The V call is TRBV4-1, the J call TRBJ1-2, with 9 bases identical to TRBD1. V was clipped by 3 bases and J by 4 bases; unmatched bases: 3. This CDR3 contains 14 residues. CDR1 is MGHRA, CDR2 YSYEKL, per germline. The CDR3 loop reads CASSQLTGGYGYTF. DNA for the CDR3: TGCGCCAGCAGCCAGTTGACAGGGGGCTATGGCTACACCTTC.

The chain combines TRBV11-2 with TRBJ2-3; D may be TRBD2 (7 bases). There are 16 residues in the CDR3. V shed 1 base and J shed 5 bases, with 16 bases lying between them. CDR1 is SGHAT, CDR2 FQNNGV, per germline. The CDR3 bases are TGTGCCAGCAGCTTAGTAGGGGGGGGGCCTGGAGATACGCAGTATTTT. Protein sequence: CASSLVGGGPGDTQYF.

The chain carries TRBV7-2 and TRBJ1-3; D is unclear. In germline, CDR1 is SGHTA, CDR2 FQGNSA. This CDR3 is built from 13 residues. Deletions cut 2 bases from V and 7 bases from J, with 9 bases between. In nucleotides, the CDR3 is TGTGCCAGCAGCTTACGGGGTTCGAACACCATATATTTT. Protein sequence: CASSLRGSNTIYF.

The chain has TRBV6-5 and TRBJ2-5; D is unresolved. Germline lookup yields CDR1 MNHEY and CDR2 SVGAGI. The CDR3 consists of 15 residues. Deletions cut 2 bases from V and 2 bases from J, with 12 bases between. In nucleotides, the CDR3 is TGTGCCAGCAGTTACGCCCGGAGACGGCAAGAGACCCAGTACTTC. It codes for CASSYARRRQETQYF.

This clone was picked up a small number of times. The chain links TRBV7-3 to TRBJ2-5, with D unresolved. V shed 11 bases and J shed 4 bases, with 17 bases lying between them. CDR3 size: 13 residues. Germline V gene sequence: CDR1 SGHTA, CDR2 FQGTGA. This CDR3 reads CASRVRPGETQYF. The CDR3 DNA is TGTGCCTCCCGAGTGAGGCCTGGAGAGACCCAGTACTTC.

V usage is TRBV2 and J usage is TRBJ2-2, with D maybe TRBD1 (6 bases). Germline-derived CDR1 and CDR2 are SNHLY and FYNNEI. There are 15 residues in the CDR3. V gave up 6 bases and J gave up 1 base, with 12 bases separating them. The CDR3 nucleotides read TGTGCCAGCAGCGGGAAGGGACAGAACACCGGGGAGCTGTTTTTT. Protein sequence: CASSGKGQNTGELFF.

This chain joins TRBV28 and TRBJ2-5; a possible D gene is TRBD2 (6 bases). The germline V gene encodes CDR1 MDHEN and CDR2 SYDVKM. The CDR3 runs to 14 residues. The V end was cut by 5 bases, the J end by 5 bases, with 15 bases between. The CDR3 nucleotides are TGTGCCAGCAGTCTCTCTAGCGTGGTGGAGACCCAGTACTTC. This encodes CASSLSSVVETQYF.

This clone occurred once. This chain links TRBV27 with TRBJ1-2; D may be TRBD1 (6 bases). This CDR3 is 13 amino acids long. Germline loops: CDR1 MNHEY, CDR2 SMNVEV (reference sequence). Trimming removed 6 bases from V and 4 bases from J, with 12 bases in between. The CDR3 nucleotides read TGTGCCAGCAGAACCGACAGGACCTATGGCTACACCTTC. Amino acids: CASRTDRTYGYTF.

This chain links TRBV11-2 with TRBJ2-1, with no clear D. Trimming cost V 2 bases and J 6 bases, with 11 bases left between them. The germline V gene has CDR1 SGHAT and CDR2 FQNNGV. The CDR3 extends over 14 amino acids. The CDR3 coding sequence is TGTGCCAGCAGCTTAACTTCTTCTCTCAATGAGCAGTTCTTC. Protein sequence: CASSLTSSLNEQFF.

The chain joins TRBV29-1 to TRBJ1-4; perhaps TRBD1 as D (6 bases). Between the trimmed V and J ends, which lost 4 bases and 4 bases, there was a span of 10 bases. Germline loops: CDR1 SQVTM, CDR2 ANQGSEA. The CDR3 length is 13 residues. The CDR3 bases are TGCAGCGTTGGGGGACACGGTAATGAAAAACTGTTTTTT. Translation: CSVGGHGNEKLFF.

The chain couples TRBV27 to TRBJ2-1, with TRBD2 matching 11 bases. The V and J ends lost 4 bases and 6 bases, in that order; junction bases with no gene match: 8. CDR1 is MNHEY and CDR2 is SMNVEV in the germline V gene (reference sequence). The CDR3 is made up of 16 amino acids. The CDR3 spells CASSWRLAGGFNEQFF. In DNA form, the CDR3 reads TGTGCCAGCAGTTGGCGTTTAGCGGGGGGGTTCAATGAGCAGTTCTTC.

V gene TRBV9 combines with J gene TRBJ1-6, with D unclear. The V gene lost 7 bases and the J gene lost 6 bases, with 11 bases spanning the gap. This CDR3 comprises 13 residues. Germline V gives CDR1 SGDLS, CDR2 YYNGEE. CDR3 sequence reads: CASSRDFNSPLHF. The CDR3 bases are TGTGCCAGCTCGCGAGATTTTAATTCACCCCTCCACTTT.

J is TRBJ1-3 and V is TRBV28; D unclear. The CDR3 spans 15 residues. Trimming pared 5 bases from V and 4 bases from J, leaving 15 bases between. CDR1 is MDHEN, CDR2 SYDVKM, per germline. The CDR3: CASSPRTEQGNTIYF. For the CDR3, the DNA is TGTGCCAGCAGTCCTAGGACTGAACAAGGAAACACCATATATTTT.

This sequence joins TRBV28 and TRBJ1-2, with 7 bases fitting TRBD1. The CDR3 is 14 residues long. CDR1 MDHEN and CDR2 SYDVKM come from the germline V gene. V trimming: 5 bases; J trimming: 5 bases; junction bases outside the gene matches: 8. The CDR3 sequence: CASSTGDAGYGYTF. In DNA, the CDR3 is TGTGCCAGCAGTACAGGGGACGCCGGGTATGGCTACACCTTC.

The genes are TRBV6-5 and TRBJ1-1; D is unresolved. The length of the CDR3 is 13 residues. The germline V gene has CDR1 MNHEY and CDR2 SVGAGI. V was pared by 6 bases and J by 5 bases, with 13 bases between. The CDR3 nucleotides read TGTGCCAGCAGGAGGATTGGAACAACTGAAGCTTTCTTT. Residues: CASRRIGTTEAFF.

The V and J genes are TRBV5-4 and TRBJ2-5, with D possibly matching TRBD2 (7 bases). The V end was cut by 2 bases, the J end by 2 bases, with 10 bases between. This CDR3 region has 14 residues. Looked up from germline, CDR1 is SGHNT and CDR2 is YYREEE (reference sequence). The CDR3: CASSLQGGQETQYF. CDR3 nucleotide sequence: TGTGCCAGCAGCTTACAGGGAGGGCAAGAGACCCAGTACTTC.

V usage is TRBV6-5 and J usage is TRBJ1-2; D gene unclear. CDR1 and CDR2 (germline): MNHEY, SVGAGI. This CDR3 contains 13 residues. V lost 9 bases and J lost 0, with 11 bases in between. DNA of the CDR3: TGTGCCAGTACAAGGAGCGCTAACTATGGCTACACCTTC. Translated: CASTRSANYGYTF.

The chain recombines TRBV2 with TRBJ1-5, with 8 bases lining up with TRBD1. Germline V gives CDR1 SNHLY, CDR2 FYNNEI. V dropped 4 bases and J dropped 4; count of bases not matched to a gene: 3. CDR3 length: 14 amino acids. The CDR3 DNA sequence: TGTGCCAGCAGTGGTGGACAGGGTAATCAGCCCCAGCATTTT. It is translated as CASSGGQGNQPQHF.

The chain uses TRBV5-8 and TRBJ1-4, with D possibly TRBD1 on 5 matching bases. Trimming removed 4 bases from V and 5 bases from J, with 15 bases in between. Germline CDR1 reads SGHTS; CDR2 reads YDEGEE. The CDR3 sequence is 15 residues long. The CDR3 spells CASSTPRGGNEKLFF. CDR3 in DNA: TGTGCCAGCAGCACCCCGCGGGGCGGAAATGAAAAACTGTTTTTT.

The rearrangement uses TRBV4-1 and TRBJ1-5; D is undetermined. The CDR3 totals 14 residues. Germline-derived CDR1 and CDR2 are MGHRA and YSYEKL. Deletions cut 1 base from V and 0 bases from J, with 4 bases between. CDR3 DNA: TGCGCCAGCAGCCAAGGTATTAGCAATCAGCCCCAGCATTTT. Translation: CASSQGISNQPQHF.